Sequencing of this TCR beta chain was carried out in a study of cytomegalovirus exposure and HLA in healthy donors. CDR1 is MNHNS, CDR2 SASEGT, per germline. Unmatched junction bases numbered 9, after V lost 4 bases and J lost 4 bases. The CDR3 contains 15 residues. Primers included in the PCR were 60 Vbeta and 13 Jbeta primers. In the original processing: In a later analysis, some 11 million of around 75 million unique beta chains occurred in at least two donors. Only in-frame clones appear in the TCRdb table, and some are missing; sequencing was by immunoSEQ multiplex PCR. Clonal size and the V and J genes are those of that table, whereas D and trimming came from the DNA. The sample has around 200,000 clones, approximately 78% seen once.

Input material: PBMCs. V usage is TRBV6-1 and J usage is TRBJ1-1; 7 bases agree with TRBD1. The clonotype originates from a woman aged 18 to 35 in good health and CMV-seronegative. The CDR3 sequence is CASSVNRQGVTEAFF. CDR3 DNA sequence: TGTGCCAGCAGTGTTAATCGACAGGGCGTCACTGAAGCTTTCTTT.